The 14 T cell receptor beta chains listed next were all sequenced from one sample in a study of blood T cell repertoires in COVID-19. Assay used: immunoSEQ multiplex PCR; TCRdb lists only in-frame clones, some missing. The sample has nearly 100,000 clones; roughly 80% are singletons. The specimen sequenced was peripheral blood. These receptors were taken from a woman between 55 and 75 years old with acute or convalescent COVID-19.

This clone appeared a few times. The CDR3 bases are TGCGCCAGCAGCTTGGCTCCCCAGGGGGCGGACACTGAAGCTTTCTTT. As protein: CASSLAPQGADTEAFF. The chain couples TRBV5-1 to TRBJ1-1; 8 bases fit TRBD1. The J segment lost 3 bases and the V segment lost 0 bases, leaving 7 bases of the junction unmatched. The CDR3 totals 16 residues. CDR1 and CDR2 (germline): SGHRS, YFSETQ.

The gene calls are TRBV5-4 and TRBJ1-1; 7 nucleotides align to TRBD1. The CDR3 length is 14 residues. Losses at the gene ends were 4 bases for V and 7 bases for J; bases not matched to a gene: 10. CDR1 is SGHNT, CDR2 YYREEE, per germline (reference sequence). This chain's CDR3 is CASSHRQGRNEAFF. CDR3 DNA: TGTGCCAGCAGCCACAGACAGGGCAGGAATGAAGCTTTCTTT. Looking up the rest from reference TRBV5-4 and TRBJ1-1 gives the full variable domain: ETGVTQSPTHLIKTRGQQVTLRCSSQSGHNTVSWYQQALGQGPQFIFQYYREEENGRGNFPPRFSGLQFPNYSSELNVNALELDDSALYLCASSHRQGRNEAFFGQGTRLTVV.

This chain uses TRBV4-1 with TRBJ1-3; 7 positions agree with TRBD1. Germline-derived CDR1 and CDR2 are MGHRA and YSYEKL. V lost 2 bases and J lost 3; bases outside the gene matches: 4. The length of the CDR3 is 15 residues. The CDR3: CASSQRDRGGNTIYF. The CDR3 DNA reads as TGCGCCAGCAGCCAACGGGACAGAGGTGGAAACACCATATATTTT.

The rearrangement uses TRBV30 and TRBJ1-2; 12 bases are shared with TRBD1. Trimming cost V 4 bases and J 4 bases; bases outside gene matches: 10. Germline-derived CDR1 and CDR2 are GTSNPN and SVGIG (reference sequence). This CDR3 comprises 16 residues. CDR3 sequence: CAWIRIGTGGFYGYTF. The CDR3 nucleotides are TGTGCCTGGATAAGAATCGGGACAGGGGGCTTCTATGGCTACACCTTC.

V is TRBV4-1 and J is TRBJ2-5; D not resolved. From germline, CDR1 is MGHRA and CDR2 YSYEKL. The V end was cut by 6 bases, the J end by 7 bases, with 12 bases between. CDR3 size: 12 residues. The CDR3 DNA sequence: TGCGCCAGCAGTCCGACACTGGGGACCCAGTACTTC. This encodes CASSPTLGTQYF.

CDR3 sequence reads: CASSPSGGVYRNEQFF. CDR3 sequence (DNA): TGCGCCAGCAGCCCTAGCGGGGGGGTCTATCGGAATGAGCAGTTCTTC. The genes are TRBV5-1 and TRBJ2-1, with 12 bases aligning to TRBD2. CDR1 and CDR2 from the germline V gene are SGHRS and YFSETQ. V dropped 4 bases and J dropped 7; count of bases not matched to a gene: 9. The CDR3 has 16 amino acids.

The CDR3 sequence is CASSIRTVSIRSSGNTIYF. As DNA, the CDR3 is TGTGCCAGCAGCATCCGGACAGTGTCGATTAGGAGCTCTGGAAACACCATATATTTT. The rearrangement links TRBV7-9 to TRBJ1-3; perhaps TRBD1 as D (6 bases). Germline CDR1 and CDR2: SEHNR and FQNEAQ (reference sequence). The V end lost 5 bases, the J end lost 0 bases, and 23 bases lay between the germline ends. The CDR3 has 19 residues.

The chain recombines TRBV2 with TRBJ1-3; maybe TRBD1 (5 bases). V was clipped by 1 base and J by 4 bases, with 11 bases between them. The CDR3 runs to 15 residues. Germline lookup yields CDR1 SNHLY and CDR2 FYNNEI. The CDR3 sequence: CASSEGRVPGNTIYF. The CDR3 DNA reads as TGTGCCAGCAGTGAAGGCAGGGTTCCGGGAAACACCATATATTTT.

V gene TRBV2 combines with J gene TRBJ1-1, with 9 bases lining up with TRBD1. CDR3 size: 14 residues. The trim removed 7 bases at V and 3 bases at J, leaving 6 bases unmatched. CDR1 is SNHLY, CDR2 FYNNEI, per germline. The CDR3 spells CASNRQGEDTEAFF. CDR3 sequence (DNA): TGTGCCAGCAACCGACAGGGGGAGGACACTGAAGCTTTCTTT. The full variable domain, in which reference TRBV2 and TRBJ1-1 provide the parts outside the CDR3, is EPEVTQTPSHQVTQMGQEVILRCVPISNHLYFYWYRQILGQKVEFLVSFYNNEISEKSEIFDDQFSVERPDGSNFTLKIRSTKLEDSAMYFCASNRQGEDTEAFFGQGTRLTVV.

Comments on this clone: An end of the junction does not agree with germline; a read error may underlie this. The chain employs TRBV5-6 and TRBJ2-3; D is possibly TRBD2 (7 bases). Germline CDR1 and CDR2: SGHDT and YYEEEE. The CDR3 covers 16 residues. The DNA of the CDR3 is TGTGCCAGCACCTTGGGGGCGGGGGCAGGGAGAGATACGCAGTATTTT. Amino acids: CASTLGAGAGRDTQYF.

In its sample, this clone was seen once. This chain connects TRBV18 to TRBJ1-4; D gene uncertain. Trimming removed 1 base from V and 0 bases from J, with 6 bases in between. Germline lookup yields CDR1 KGHSH and CDR2 LQKENI. The CDR3 has 15 residues. The CDR3 loop reads CASSPLDSTNEKLFF. For the CDR3, the DNA is TGTGCCAGCTCACCACTGGACTCAACTAATGAAAAACTGTTTTTT.

The gene calls are TRBV13 and TRBJ1-3; TRBD1 is a possible D gene (6 bases). This CDR3 has 14 residues. Germline-derived CDR1 and CDR2 are PRHDT and FYEKMQ (reference sequence). Between the trimmed V and J ends, which lost 0 bases and 5 bases, there was a span of 8 bases. CDR3 nucleotide sequence: TGTGCCAGCAGCTTAGGGACAGGAAGAAACACCATATATTTT. Translation gives CASSLGTGRNTIYF.

This chain uses TRBV5-1 with TRBJ2-5; D is unresolved. Germline V CDR1 and CDR2: SGHRS, YFSETQ. V dropped 4 bases and J dropped 5 bases, with 15 bases sitting between them. The CDR3 is 14 residues long. CDR3 loop: CASSTPRTGETQYF. CDR3 in DNA: TGCGCCAGCAGCACCCCCAGAACGGGTGAGACCCAGTACTTC.

The J gene is TRBJ2-1, the V gene TRBV7-2, with 12 bases identical to TRBD2. V shed 5 bases, J shed 2 bases, and the junction held 4 bases outside the gene matches. Germline V lookup: CDR1 SGHTA, CDR2 FQGNSA. This CDR3 spans 16 amino acids. The CDR3 sequence: CASSGRLAGAYNEQFF. As DNA, the CDR3 is TGTGCCAGCAGCGGCCGACTAGCGGGGGCCTACAATGAGCAGTTCTTC.